The 24 T cell receptor beta chains listed next were all sequenced from one sample in a study of T cell clones after liver transplantation. Assay: immunoSEQ multiplex PCR; the TCRdb copy retains only in-frame clones and omits some. Here the sample spans around 43,000 clones, around 84% being singletons. The source material was CD4+ T cells from blood, sampled 24 months after liver transplant. These receptors all come from a human patient who received a liver transplant. Some T cells may originate from the graft donor.

The rearrangement joins TRBV5-1 to TRBJ2-7; TRBD2 matches at 8 bases. The V and J ends lost 4 bases and 5 bases, in that order; junction bases with no gene match: 8. The CDR3 has 14 amino acids. Per the germline V gene, CDR1 is SGHRS and CDR2 is YFSETQ. CDR3 in DNA: TGCGCCAGCAGCGTCGCGGGAGGTCGAGACGAGCAGTACTTC. This sequence encodes CASSVAGGRDEQYF.

This chain links TRBV12-5 with TRBJ1-1; tentative D call: TRBD1 (6 bases). V was clipped by 6 bases and J by 3 bases, with 8 bases between them. This CDR3 comprises 12 residues. The V gene's germline CDR1 is LGHNT and CDR2 FRNRAP. Here the CDR3 reads CASGDRHTEAFF. As DNA, the CDR3 is TGTGCTAGTGGGGACAGACACACTGAAGCTTTCTTT.

This clone was picked up one time. This sequence joins TRBV5-1 and TRBJ1-5; TRBD1 aligns across 8 bases. The CDR3 is made up of 15 amino acids. CDR1 and CDR2 from the germline V gene are SGHRS and YFSETQ. The trim removed 4 bases at V and 3 bases at J, leaving 6 bases unmatched. CDR3 sequence reads: CASSVGTGDNQPQHF. The CDR3 DNA is TGCGCCAGCAGCGTAGGGACAGGAGACAATCAGCCCCAGCATTTT. Together with reference TRBV5-1 and TRBJ1-5, the CDR3 gives the full variable domain: KAGVTQTPRYLIKTRGQQVTLSCSPISGHRSVSWYQQTPGQGLQFLFEYFSETQRNKGNFPGRFSGRQFSNSRSEMNVSTLELGDSALYLCASSVGTGDNQPQHFGDGTRLSIL.

The chain couples TRBV7-9 to TRBJ2-7, with a weak D call TRBD2 (5 bases). Trimming took 5 bases from V and 2 from J, leaving 13 bases between them. Germline V CDR1 and CDR2: SEHNR, FQNEAQ (reference sequence). The CDR3 spans 14 residues. In DNA form, the CDR3 reads TGTGCCAGCAGCCCCGTGGGAGCTCCCTACGAGCAGTACTTC. The encoded protein is CASSPVGAPYEQYF.

This clone was observed a single time. This chain uses TRBV19 with TRBJ2-2; 7 bases fit TRBD1. V lost 10 bases and J lost 0; bases outside the gene matches: 8. The CDR3 is 15 amino acids. CDR1 is LNHDA, CDR2 SQIVND, per germline (reference sequence). CDR3 coding DNA: TGTGCCACCCATGGGACAGAAACGAACACCGGGGAGCTGTTTTTT. Its translation: CATHGTETNTGELFF.

The chain links TRBV10-2 to TRBJ1-1, with TRBD1 matching 9 bases. This CDR3 has 15 amino acids. Looked up from germline, CDR1 is WSHSY and CDR2 is SAAADI. V lost 0 bases and J lost 5; bases outside the gene matches: 4. CDR3 sequence reads: CASSESGQGNTEAFF. As DNA, the CDR3 is TGCGCCAGCAGTGAGTCCGGACAGGGGAATACTGAAGCTTTCTTT.

This clone was counted once. The rearrangement links TRBV10-2 to TRBJ1-1, with D possibly being TRBD1 (5 bases). Trimming shortened V by 7 bases and J by 0 bases, and 24 bases separated the two germline ends. Looked up from germline, CDR1 is WSHSY and CDR2 is SAAADI. CDR3 length: 18 amino acids. The CDR3 spells CASTRESPRAGMNTEAFF. In nucleotides, the CDR3 is TGCGCCAGCACTCGGGAGTCCCCCAGGGCGGGGATGAACACTGAAGCTTTCTTT.

CDR3 in DNA: TGCGCCAGCAGCTCTCAGATGAACACTGAAGCTTTCTTT. This codes for CASSSQMNTEAFF. V gene TRBV5-1 combines with J gene TRBJ1-1; D is undetermined. Per germline, CDR1 SGHRS and CDR2 YFSETQ. The CDR3 extends over 13 amino acids. V shed 3 bases and J shed 0 bases, with 6 bases lying between them.

The gene calls are TRBV28 and TRBJ1-2; D possibly corresponds to TRBD1 (6 bases). The ends were cut back, 6 bases at V and 4 bases at J, with 15 bases in the middle. Germline assignment: CDR1 MDHEN and CDR2 SYDVKM. The CDR3 consists of 14 residues. CDR3 sequence: CASRVQGPLYGYTF. The CDR3 DNA reads as TGTGCCAGCAGAGTACAGGGCCCACTCTATGGCTACACCTTC.

The rearrangement uses TRBV9 and TRBJ2-3, with 9 bases fitting TRBD2. The germline V gene has CDR1 SGDLS and CDR2 YYNGEE. The CDR3 runs 16 residues. J lost 3 bases, V lost 0 bases, and 5 bases had no gene match. The CDR3 DNA sequence: TGTGCCAGCAGCGTAGTGGCTAGCGGGAAGACAGATACGCAGTATTTT. Translating gives CASSVVASGKTDTQYF.

The CDR3 loop is CASRGDDAKLFF. DNA of the CDR3: TGTGCCAGCAGGGGAGACGACGCCAAACTGTTTTTT. V and J are TRBV6-1 and TRBJ1-4; no reliable D call. The CDR3 totals 12 residues. Deletions cut 6 bases from V and 11 bases from J, with 13 bases between. Germline V gene data show CDR1 as MNHNS and CDR2 as SASEGT.

This clone is a singleton in its sample. The V and J genes are TRBV7-9 and TRBJ2-7; 7 bases line up with TRBD1. The tail of the sequence fits TRBJ2-5 better, so the J call may be wrong. From germline, CDR1 is SEHNR and CDR2 FQNEAQ (reference sequence). This CDR3 is built from 15 residues. The CDR3 sequence: CASSFTGQSQETQYF. CDR3 DNA sequence: TGTGCCAGCAGCTTCACGGGACAGAGCCAAGAGACCCAGTACTTC.

Notes on this clone: Other nucleotide sequences in the sample specify the same CDR3. J is TRBJ2-7 and V is TRBV7-9, with no clear D. Germline values: CDR1 SEHNR, CDR2 FQNEAQ (reference sequence). Trimming cost V 1 base and J 5 bases, with 15 bases left between them. This CDR3 is built from 15 residues. In DNA form, the CDR3 reads TGTGCCAGCAGCTTAGAAGGGCCGAGATCCCACGAGCAGTACTTC. It encodes CASSLEGPRSHEQYF.

The rearrangement joins TRBV7-9 to TRBJ1-6; a possible D gene is TRBD1 (5 bases). The CDR3 is 14 amino acids. Germline assignment: CDR1 SEHNR and CDR2 FQNEAQ (reference sequence). V was clipped by 5 bases and J by 5 bases, with 10 bases between them. The CDR3 DNA reads TGTGCCAGCAGCAAGGGGCGAGATAATTCACCCCTCCACTTT. It specifies CASSKGRDNSPLHF.

The rearrangement uses TRBV2 and TRBJ1-1; the D is unclear. Germline V gene data show CDR1 as SNHLY and CDR2 as FYNNEI. V was shortened by 6 bases and J by 4 bases, with 15 bases between the two germline ends. The CDR3 spans 14 residues. The CDR3 is CASSPEVFSTEAFF. The DNA of the CDR3 is TGTGCCAGCAGCCCGGAAGTGTTCAGCACTGAAGCTTTCTTT.

The J gene is TRBJ2-2, the V gene TRBV9; D unresolved. V shed 1 base and J shed 1 base, with 5 bases lying between them. Germline V gene sequence: CDR1 SGDLS, CDR2 YYNGEE. There are 14 residues in the CDR3. The CDR3 sequence: CASSVRVNTGELFF. DNA of the CDR3: TGTGCCAGCAGCGTACGGGTGAACACCGGGGAGCTGTTTTTT.

The chain links TRBV19 to TRBJ2-5; TRBD1 agrees at 8 bases. The CDR3 runs to 16 residues. CDR1 is LNHDA, CDR2 SQIVND, per germline (reference sequence). After removal of 2 bases from V and 5 bases from J, the junction contained 10 bases not matched to a gene. Written as DNA, the CDR3 is TGTGCCAGTAGTATACGGGCAGGGGGCCTCGGTGAGACCCAGTACTTC. This codes for CASSIRAGGLGETQYF.

This clone was observed a single time. This CDR3 is CASSSGESSGIGNTGELFF. As DNA, the CDR3 is TGTGCCAGCAGCTCGGGCGAGAGTAGCGGGATAGGTAACACCGGGGAGCTGTTTTTT. This sequence joins TRBV7-6 and TRBJ2-2; 8 bases fit TRBD2. Trimming cost V 4 bases and J 2 bases; bases outside gene matches: 15. The CDR3 has 19 amino acids. The germline V gene has CDR1 SGHVS and CDR2 FNYEAQ.

This sequence joins TRBV27 and TRBJ2-7, with 10 bases matching TRBD2. Germline V gene data show CDR1 as MNHEY and CDR2 as SMNVEV (reference sequence). Unmatched junction bases numbered 12, after V lost 3 bases and J lost 7 bases. The CDR3 is made up of 16 amino acids. CDR3 DNA: TGTGCCAGCAGTTTCTCCGCAAGCGGGAGGGCCCGGGAGCAGTACTTC. Protein: CASSFSASGRAREQYF.

The genes are TRBV5-3 and TRBJ1-2; a possible D gene is TRBD1 (5 bases). TRBV5-3 is labeled an ORF, and its function is uncertain. V lost 4 bases, J lost 4 bases, and 14 bases lay in between. The CDR3 length is 14 residues. The CDR3 coding sequence is TGTGCCAGAAGCCACCCTCAGGGTGGCTATGGCTACACCTTC. This codes for CARSHPQGGYGYTF.

This chain uses TRBV19 with TRBJ1-6; the match to TRBD1 covers 9 bases. Per germline, CDR1 LNHDA and CDR2 SQIVND (reference sequence). The CDR3 length is 15 residues. With 4 bases clipped from V and 11 bases from J, the junction kept 9 bases outside the gene matches. The CDR3 sequence: CASSTPGQGVPPLHF. The CDR3 coding sequence is TGTGCCAGTAGTACACCGGGACAGGGAGTCCCACCCCTCCACTTT.

The gene calls are TRBV5-1 and TRBJ2-7, with D tentatively TRBD2 (6 bases). Germline CDR1 and CDR2: SGHRS and YFSETQ. V lost 7 bases to trimming and J lost 5 bases, with 16 bases between them. The CDR3 is made up of 13 amino acids. CDR3 nucleotide sequence: TGCGCCAGCGGACGGGTCGGAGGGCACGAGCAGTACTTC. Translating it yields CASGRVGGHEQYF.

V usage is TRBV19 and J usage is TRBJ1-6; 11 positions match TRBD1. The J segment lost 10 bases and the V segment lost 6 bases, leaving 5 bases of the junction unmatched. The CDR3 runs 14 residues. Germline CDR1 is LNHDA and CDR2 is SQIVND (reference sequence). Here the CDR3 DNA reads TGTGCCAGTAGATCGGGACAGGGGGTCTCACCCCTCCACTTT. It encodes CASRSGQGVSPLHF.

This clone was recorded only once. The V and J genes are TRBV11-2 and TRBJ2-7; 9 bases map to TRBD2. The CDR3 is 15 residues long. Trimming took 4 bases from V and 6 from J; bases not matched to a gene: 10. Germline CDR1 SGHAT, CDR2 FQNNGV. The DNA of the CDR3 is TGTGCCAGCAGCTCCCTTGCGGGAGGGGGCACCGAGCAGTACTTC. Its translation is CASSSLAGGGTEQYF.